This TCR beta chain emerged from a study of blood T cells in healthy people across ages. Study-level findings and limits: A roughly linear age-dependent decrease characterized TCR beta diversity per million T cells.

Every donor provided 9.5 to 10 milliliters of peripheral blood. Germline assignment: CDR1 SQVTM and CDR2 ANQGSEA. The CDR3 is made up of 16 amino acids. The junction had 11 bases not matched to a gene; V was cut back by 1 base and J by 4 bases. Worth noting for this clonotype: Its antigen is unidentified.

A J-beta primer mix and a sample-barcoded 5' primer were used in a second PCR of about 7 to 12 cycles. Tags on each cDNA molecule came from a template-switch adaptor with 12 random nucleotides. MiXCR was run by TCRdb on the 5' RACE reads, yielding one entry per CDR3 protein. This sample has about a million distinct CDR3 sequences, with 48% found just once. The sequence was obtained from a man aged 25 to 40 in good health. Sequences were obtained from blood. The chain employs TRBV29-1 and TRBJ2-7; 9 bases line up with TRBD1. CDR3 sequence reads: CSVEGRTGTGMYEQYF. CDR3 nucleotide sequence: TGCAGCGTTGAAGGCCGAACCGGGACAGGGATGTACGAGCAGTACTTC.